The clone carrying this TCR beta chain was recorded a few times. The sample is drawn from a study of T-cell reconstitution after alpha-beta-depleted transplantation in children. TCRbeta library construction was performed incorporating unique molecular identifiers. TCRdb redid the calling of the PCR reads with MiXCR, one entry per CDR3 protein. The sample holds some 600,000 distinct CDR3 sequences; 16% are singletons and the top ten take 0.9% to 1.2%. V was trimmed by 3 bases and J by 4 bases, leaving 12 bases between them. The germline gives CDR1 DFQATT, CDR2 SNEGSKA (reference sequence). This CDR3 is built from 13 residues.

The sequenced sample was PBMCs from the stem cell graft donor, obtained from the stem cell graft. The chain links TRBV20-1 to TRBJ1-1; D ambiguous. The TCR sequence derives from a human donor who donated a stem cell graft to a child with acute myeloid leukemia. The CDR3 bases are TGCAGTGCTAGGGAGATGGAGGCCACTGAAGCTTTCTTT. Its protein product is CSAREMEATEAFF.